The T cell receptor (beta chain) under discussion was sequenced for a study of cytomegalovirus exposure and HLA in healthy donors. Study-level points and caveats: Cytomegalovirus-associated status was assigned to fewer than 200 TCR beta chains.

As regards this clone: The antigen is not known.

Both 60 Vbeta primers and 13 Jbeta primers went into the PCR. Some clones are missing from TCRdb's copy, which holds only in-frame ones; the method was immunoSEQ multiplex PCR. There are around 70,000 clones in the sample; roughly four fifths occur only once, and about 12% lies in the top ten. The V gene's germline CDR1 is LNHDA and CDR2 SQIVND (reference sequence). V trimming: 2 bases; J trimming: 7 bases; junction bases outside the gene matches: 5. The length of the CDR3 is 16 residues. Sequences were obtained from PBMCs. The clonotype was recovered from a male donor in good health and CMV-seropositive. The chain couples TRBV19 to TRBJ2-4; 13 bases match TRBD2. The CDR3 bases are TGTGCCAGTAGTATACAACTAGCGGGAGGGCCCAACATTCAGTACTTC. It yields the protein CASSIQLAGGPNIQYF.